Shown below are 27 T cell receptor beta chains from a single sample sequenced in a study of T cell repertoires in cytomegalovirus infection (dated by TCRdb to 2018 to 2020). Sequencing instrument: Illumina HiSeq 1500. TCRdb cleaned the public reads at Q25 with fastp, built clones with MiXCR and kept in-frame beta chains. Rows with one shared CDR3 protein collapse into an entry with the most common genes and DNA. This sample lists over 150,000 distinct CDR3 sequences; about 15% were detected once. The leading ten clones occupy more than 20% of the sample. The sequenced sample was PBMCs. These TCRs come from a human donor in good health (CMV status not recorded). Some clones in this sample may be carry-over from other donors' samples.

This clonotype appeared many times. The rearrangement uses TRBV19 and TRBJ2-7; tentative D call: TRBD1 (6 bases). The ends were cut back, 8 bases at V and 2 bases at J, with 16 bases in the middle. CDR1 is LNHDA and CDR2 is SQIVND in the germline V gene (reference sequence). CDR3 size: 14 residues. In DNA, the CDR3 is TGTGCCAGTTGTGAAACAGGGAAGCCCTACGAGCAGTACTTC. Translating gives CASCETGKPYEQYF. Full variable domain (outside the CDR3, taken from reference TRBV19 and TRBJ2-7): DGGITQSPKYLFRKEGQNVTLSCEQNLNHDAMYWYRQDPGQGLRLIYYSQIVNDFQKGDIAEGYSVSREKKESFPLTVTSAQKNPTAFYLCASCETGKPYEQYFGPGTRLTVT.

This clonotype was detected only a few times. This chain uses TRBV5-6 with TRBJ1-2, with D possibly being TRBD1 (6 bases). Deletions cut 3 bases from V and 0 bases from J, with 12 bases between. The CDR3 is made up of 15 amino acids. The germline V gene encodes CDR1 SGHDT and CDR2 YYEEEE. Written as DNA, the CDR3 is TGTGCCAGCAGCTGGGGGACACCAGCTAACTATGGCTACACCTTC. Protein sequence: CASSWGTPANYGYTF.

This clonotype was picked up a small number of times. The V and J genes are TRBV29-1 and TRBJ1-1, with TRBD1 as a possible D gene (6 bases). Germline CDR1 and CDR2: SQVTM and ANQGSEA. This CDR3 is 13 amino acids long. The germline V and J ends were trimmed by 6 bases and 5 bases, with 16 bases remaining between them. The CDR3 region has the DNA TGCAGCGTAAATACAGGGAGTTGGACTGAAGCTTTCTTT. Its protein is CSVNTGSWTEAFF.

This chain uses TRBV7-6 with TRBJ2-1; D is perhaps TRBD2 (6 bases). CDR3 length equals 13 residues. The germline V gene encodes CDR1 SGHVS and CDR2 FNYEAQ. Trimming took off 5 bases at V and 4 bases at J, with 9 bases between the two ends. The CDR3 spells CASSRGVYNEQFF. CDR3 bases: TGTGCCAGCAGCCGCGGGGTATACAATGAGCAGTTCTTC.

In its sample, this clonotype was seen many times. This chain's CDR3 is CASRRQWGLAGAGDTQYF. CDR3 nucleotide sequence: TGTGCCAGCAGGCGCCAATGGGGACTAGCGGGAGCTGGGGATACGCAGTATTTT. The chain is built from TRBV7-2 and TRBJ2-3, with 14 bases aligning to TRBD2. V gave up 6 bases and J gave up 6 bases; unmatched junction bases: 14. The CDR3 runs 18 residues. Germline loops: CDR1 SGHTA, CDR2 FQGNSA.

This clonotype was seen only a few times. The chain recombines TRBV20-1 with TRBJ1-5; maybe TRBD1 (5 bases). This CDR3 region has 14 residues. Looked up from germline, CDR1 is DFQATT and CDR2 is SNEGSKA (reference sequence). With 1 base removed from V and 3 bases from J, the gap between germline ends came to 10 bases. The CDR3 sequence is CSARVTGSNQPQHF. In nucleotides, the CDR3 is TGCAGTGCTAGAGTCACAGGATCCAATCAGCCCCAGCATTTT.

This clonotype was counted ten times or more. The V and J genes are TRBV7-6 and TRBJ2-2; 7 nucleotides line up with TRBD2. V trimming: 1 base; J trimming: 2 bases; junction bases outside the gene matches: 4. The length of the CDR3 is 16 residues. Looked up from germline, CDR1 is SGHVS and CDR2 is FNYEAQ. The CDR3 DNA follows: TGTGCCAGCAGCTTAGAGGCTAGCGGAAACACCGGGGAGCTGTTTTTT. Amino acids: CASSLEASGNTGELFF.

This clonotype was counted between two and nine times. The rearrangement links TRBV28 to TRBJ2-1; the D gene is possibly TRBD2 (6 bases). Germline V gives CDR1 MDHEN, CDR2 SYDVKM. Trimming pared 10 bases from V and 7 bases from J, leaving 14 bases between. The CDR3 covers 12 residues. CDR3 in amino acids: CATSRTINEQFF. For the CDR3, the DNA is TGTGCCACCTCCAGGACTATTAATGAGCAGTTCTTC.

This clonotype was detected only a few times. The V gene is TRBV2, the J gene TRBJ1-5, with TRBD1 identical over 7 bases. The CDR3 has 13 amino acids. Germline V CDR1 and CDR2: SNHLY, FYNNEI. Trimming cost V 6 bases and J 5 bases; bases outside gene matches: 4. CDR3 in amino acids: CASRNTGDQPQHF. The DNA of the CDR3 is TGTGCCAGCAGAAACACAGGGGATCAGCCCCAGCATTTT. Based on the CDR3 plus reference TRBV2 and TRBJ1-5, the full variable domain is EPEVTQTPSHQVTQMGQEVILRCVPISNHLYFYWYRQILGQKVEFLVSFYNNEISEKSEIFDDQFSVERPDGSNFTLKIRSTKLEDSAMYFCASRNTGDQPQHFGDGTRLSIL.

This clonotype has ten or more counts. CDR3 amino acids: CASSLTSGRVYTGELFF. The CDR3 bases are TGTGCCAGCAGTTTGACTAGCGGGAGGGTCTACACCGGGGAGCTGTTTTTT. This sequence joins TRBV6-1 and TRBJ2-2, with 14 bases fitting TRBD2. The ends lost 5 bases at V and 3 bases at J; junction bases unmatched: 5. The CDR3 has 17 amino acids. Germline V lookup: CDR1 MNHNS, CDR2 SASEGT.

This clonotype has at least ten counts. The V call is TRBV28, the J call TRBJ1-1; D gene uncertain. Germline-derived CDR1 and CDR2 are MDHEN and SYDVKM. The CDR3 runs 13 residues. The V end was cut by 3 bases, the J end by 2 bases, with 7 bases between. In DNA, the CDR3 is TGTGCCAGCAGTTTCGGGATTAACACTGAAGCTTTCTTT. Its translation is CASSFGINTEAFF.

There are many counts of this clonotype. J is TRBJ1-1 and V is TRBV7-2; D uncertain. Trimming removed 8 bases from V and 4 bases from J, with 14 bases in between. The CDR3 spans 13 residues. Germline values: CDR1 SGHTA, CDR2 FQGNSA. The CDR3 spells CASAYPTATEAFF. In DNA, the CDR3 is TGTGCCAGCGCCTACCCGACTGCCACTGAAGCTTTCTTT.

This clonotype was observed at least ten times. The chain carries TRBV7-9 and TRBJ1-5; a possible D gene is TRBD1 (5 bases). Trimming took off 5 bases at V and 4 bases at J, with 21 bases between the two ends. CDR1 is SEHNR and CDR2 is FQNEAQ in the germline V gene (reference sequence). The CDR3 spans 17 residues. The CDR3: CASSRSGGQGYNQPQHF. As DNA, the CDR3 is TGTGCCAGCAGCCGCTCGGGTGGGCAGGGCTATAATCAGCCCCAGCATTTT.

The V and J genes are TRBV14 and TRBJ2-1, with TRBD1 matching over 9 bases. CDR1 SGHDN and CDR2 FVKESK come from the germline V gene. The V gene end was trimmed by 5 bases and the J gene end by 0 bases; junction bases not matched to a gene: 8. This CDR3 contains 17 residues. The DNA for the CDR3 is TGTGCCAGCAGCATACGATTGGGACAGGGCTCCTACAATGAGCAGTTCTTC. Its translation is CASSIRLGQGSYNEQFF.

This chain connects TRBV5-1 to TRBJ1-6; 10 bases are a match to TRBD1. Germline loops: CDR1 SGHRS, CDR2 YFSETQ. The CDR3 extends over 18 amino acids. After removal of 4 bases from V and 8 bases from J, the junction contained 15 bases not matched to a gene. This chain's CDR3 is CASSLRDRGNMGDSPLHF. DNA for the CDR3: TGCGCCAGCAGCCTCCGGGACAGGGGCAATATGGGTGATTCACCCCTCCACTTT.

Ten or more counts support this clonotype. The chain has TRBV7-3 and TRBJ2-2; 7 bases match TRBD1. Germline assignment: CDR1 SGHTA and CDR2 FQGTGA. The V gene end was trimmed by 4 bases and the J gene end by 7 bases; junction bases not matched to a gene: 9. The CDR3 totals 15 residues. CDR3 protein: CASSSDRRIGGELFF. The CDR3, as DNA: TGTGCCAGCAGCTCGGACAGGCGGATTGGCGGGGAGCTGTTTTTT.

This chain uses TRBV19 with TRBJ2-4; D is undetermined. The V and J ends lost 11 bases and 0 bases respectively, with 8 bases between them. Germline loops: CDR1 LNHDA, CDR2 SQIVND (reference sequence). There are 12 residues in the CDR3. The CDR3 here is CAVQVAKNIQYF. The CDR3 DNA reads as TGTGCCGTCCAGGTAGCCAAAAACATTCAGTACTTC.

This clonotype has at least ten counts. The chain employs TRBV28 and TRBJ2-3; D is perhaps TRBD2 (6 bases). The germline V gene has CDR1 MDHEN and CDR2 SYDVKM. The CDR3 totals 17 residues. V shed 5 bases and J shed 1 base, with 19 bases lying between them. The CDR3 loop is CASSPFGGRKGTDTQYF. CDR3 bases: TGTGCCAGCAGTCCATTTGGGGGGAGGAAAGGCACAGATACGCAGTATTTT.

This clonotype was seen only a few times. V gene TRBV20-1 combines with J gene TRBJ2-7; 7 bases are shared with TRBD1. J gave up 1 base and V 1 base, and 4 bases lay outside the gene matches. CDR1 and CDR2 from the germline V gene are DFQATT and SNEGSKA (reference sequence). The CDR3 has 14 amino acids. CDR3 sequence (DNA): TGCAGTGCTAGAGTGGCAGGGGGTTCCTACGAGCAGTACTTC. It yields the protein CSARVAGGSYEQYF.

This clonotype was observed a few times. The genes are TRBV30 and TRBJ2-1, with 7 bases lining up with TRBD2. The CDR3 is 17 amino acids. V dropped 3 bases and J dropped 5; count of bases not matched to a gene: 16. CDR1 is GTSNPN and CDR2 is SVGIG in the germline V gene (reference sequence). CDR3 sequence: CAWRQRTSRTPHNEQFF. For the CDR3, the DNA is TGTGCCTGGAGGCAACGGACTAGTAGGACCCCACACAATGAGCAGTTCTTC.

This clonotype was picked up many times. CDR3 sequence (DNA): TGTGCCAGCAGCCCAGGGGTAAAACTGTTTTTT. Translated: CASSPGVKLFF. The chain has TRBV7-2 and TRBJ1-4; D may be TRBD1 (6 bases). In germline, CDR1 is SGHTA, CDR2 FQGNSA. The length of the CDR3 is 11 residues. V was trimmed by 5 bases and J by 10 bases, leaving 8 bases between them.

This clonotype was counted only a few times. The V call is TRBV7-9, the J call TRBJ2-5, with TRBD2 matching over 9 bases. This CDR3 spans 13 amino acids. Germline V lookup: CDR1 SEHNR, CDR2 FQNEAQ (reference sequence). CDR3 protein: CAFGGGAEETQYF. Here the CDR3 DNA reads TGTGCTTTCGGCGGGGGGGCTGAGGAGACCCAGTACTTC. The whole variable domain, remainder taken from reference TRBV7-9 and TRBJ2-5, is DTGVSQNPRHKITKRGQNVTFRCDPISEHNRLYWYRQTLGQGPEFLTYFQNEAQLEKSRLLSDRFSAERPKGSFSTLEIQRTEQGDSAMYLCAFGGGAEETQYFGPGTRLLVL.

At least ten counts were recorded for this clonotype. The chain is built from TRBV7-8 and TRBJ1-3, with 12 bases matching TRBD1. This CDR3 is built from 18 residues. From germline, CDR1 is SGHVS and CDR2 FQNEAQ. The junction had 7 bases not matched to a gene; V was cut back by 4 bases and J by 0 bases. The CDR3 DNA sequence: TGTGCCAGCAGCTCCGGGACAGGGGGCTCTAGCTCTGGAAACACCATATATTTT. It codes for CASSSGTGGSSSGNTIYF.

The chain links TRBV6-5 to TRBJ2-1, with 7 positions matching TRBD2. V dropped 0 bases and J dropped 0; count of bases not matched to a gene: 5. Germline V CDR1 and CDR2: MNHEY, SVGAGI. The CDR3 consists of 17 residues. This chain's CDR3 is CASSYSTTGGSYNEQFF. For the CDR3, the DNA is TGTGCCAGCAGTTACTCCACCACGGGGGGCTCCTACAATGAGCAGTTCTTC.

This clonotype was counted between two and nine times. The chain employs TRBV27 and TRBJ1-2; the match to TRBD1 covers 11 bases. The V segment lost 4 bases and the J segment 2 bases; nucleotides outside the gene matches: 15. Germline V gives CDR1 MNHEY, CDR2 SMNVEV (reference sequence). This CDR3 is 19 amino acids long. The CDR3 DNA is TGTGCCAGCAGTTCGTCCTCCGCCCGGGACAGGGGGACGAACTATGGCTACACCTTC. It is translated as CASSSSSARDRGTNYGYTF.

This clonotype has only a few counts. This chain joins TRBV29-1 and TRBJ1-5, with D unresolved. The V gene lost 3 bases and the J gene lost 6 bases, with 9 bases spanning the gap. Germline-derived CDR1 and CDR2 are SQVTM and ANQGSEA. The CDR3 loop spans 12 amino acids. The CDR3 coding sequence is TGCAGCGTTGAGGAGGGAGGTCAGCCCCAGCATTTT. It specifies CSVEEGGQPQHF.

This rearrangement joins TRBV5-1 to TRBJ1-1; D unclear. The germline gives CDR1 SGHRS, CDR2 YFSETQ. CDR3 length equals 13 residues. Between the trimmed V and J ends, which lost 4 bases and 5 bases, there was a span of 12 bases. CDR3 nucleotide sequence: TGCGCCAGCAGCCCGGAGGGTGGAACTGAAGCTTTCTTT. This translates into CASSPEGGTEAFF.